This T cell receptor (beta chain) was profiled in a study of regulatory T cells in long-lasting Graves disease. Study-level findings and limits: Persistent disease showed a preference for TRBV28, TRBJ1-2 and TRBJ2-5. New patients shared 970 or so public clonotypes, and persistent patients shared more, with a few thousand.

This CDR3 comprises 12 residues. Trimming removed 6 bases from V and 0 bases from J, with 5 bases in between. Germline V CDR1 and CDR2: SNHLY, FYNNEI. Time point meaning: newly diagnosed GD, antithyroid drugs for less than 3 months. Extracted RNA from PBMCs served as the source of the TCR library. This clonotype was picked up many times. Its matching antigen is unknown. Library construction for TCR beta used iRepertoire HTBI primers and Arm-PCR of CDR3 regions. TCRdb re-analysed the multiplex PCR reads in MiXCR, keeping a single row per CDR3 protein. The data show around 480,000 distinct CDR3 sequences, about 16% seen once. These data were likewise used in another study, on T cells in Graves' hyperthyroidism and ophthalmopathy. As that report states: An initial round of RT-PCR targeting the TCR CDR3 relied on the HTBI primer set.

This receptor was identified in a woman in her forties or fifties with Graves disease. The chain combines TRBV2 with TRBJ1-1; D unclear. The specimen comprised peripheral blood mononuclear cells (PBMCs), sampled at new diagnosis, from a patient treated with antithyroid drugs. DNA for the CDR3: TGTGCCAGCAGGACGGTGAACACTGAAGCTTTCTTT. Its protein is CASRTVNTEAFF.